This is a list of T cell receptor beta chains from one sample in a study of cytomegalovirus exposure and HLA in healthy donors. Assay: immunoSEQ multiplex PCR; the TCRdb copy retains only in-frame clones and omits some. The profile shows approximately 220,000 clones, around nine tenths of them singletons. Sequenced sample: PBMCs. The receptors were sampled from a man aged 18 to 35 in good health and CMV-seronegative. The CDR3 runs from the conserved cysteine through the conserved F or W. A D gene is named only where the DNA matches it firmly. Clone size, where shown, is once, few, many, or a class for clones that have expanded.

clone_size j_call d_call v_call cdr3_aa cdr3_nt
- TRBJ2-7 - TRBV10-3 CAISEPPVIEQYF TGTGCCATCAGTGAGCCCCCGGTGATCGAGCAGTACTTC
- TRBJ2-2 - TRBV4-3 CASSQDRAGSNTGELFF TGCGCCAGCAGCCAAGACCGTGCGGGATCGAACACCGGGGAGCTGTTTTTT
- TRBJ1-4 TRBD1 TRBV9 CASSVRGTGDEKLFF TGTGCCAGCAGCGTAAGGGGGACAGGGGATGAAAAACTGTTTTTT
- TRBJ2-7 TRBD2 TRBV5-1 CASSSSILAGASYEQYF TGCGCCAGCAGCTCATCGATACTAGCGGGAGCGTCTTACGAGCAGTACTTC
- TRBJ1-2 - TRBV4-2 CASSQRRDYGYTF TGTGCCAGCAGCCAACGAAGAGACTATGGCTACACCTTC
- TRBJ1-5 - TRBV10-3 CATSPTGAVSNQPQHF TGTGCCACCTCCCCCACAGGCGCCGTTAGCAATCAGCCCCAGCATTTT
- TRBJ2-7 - TRBV14 CASSQVVADRLWEQYF TGTGCCAGCAGCCAAGTCGTGGCAGATCGCCTTTGGGAGCAGTACTTC
few TRBJ2-7 - TRBV28 CASSHSYEQYF TGTGCCAGCAGCCATAGCTACGAGCAGTACTTC
once TRBJ2-5 TRBD2 TRBV5-1 CASSPLAEQETQYF TGCGCCAGCAGCCCACTAGCGGAACAAGAGACCCAGTACTTC
- TRBJ2-1 - TRBV7-2 CASSLAGSSYNEQFF TGTGCCAGCAGCTTAGCTGGGAGCTCCTACAATGAGCAGTTCTTC
- TRBJ1-3 - TRBV6-5 CASSYDSTSGNTIYF TGTGCCAGCAGTTATGACAGCACCTCTGGAAACACCATATATTTT
- TRBJ2-7 TRBD1 TRBV18 CASSGTGSYEQYF TGTGCCAGCTCCGGGACAGGGTCTTACGAGCAGTACTTC
- TRBJ2-7 - TRBV6-6 CASSLNSYEQYF TGTGCCAGCAGTTTAAATTCCTACGAGCAGTACTTC
- TRBJ2-7 TRBD1 TRBV2 CASSEGQGRSYEQYF TGTGCCAGCAGTGAAGGACAGGGTCGGAGCTACGAGCAGTACTTC
- TRBJ2-1 - TRBV4-1 CASSQTLGSSYNEQFF TGCGCCAGCAGCCAAACCCTAGGGAGCTCCTACAATGAGCAGTTCTTC
- TRBJ1-1 - TRBV6-5 CASSYSGGWTEAFF TGTGCCAGCAGTTACTCGGGGGGGTGGACTGAAGCTTTCTTT
- TRBJ2-7 TRBD2 TRBV4-2 CASSQDRGRVYEQYF TGTGCCAGCAGCCAAGATCGGGGGAGGGTCTACGAGCAGTACTTC
- TRBJ2-3 TRBD1 TRBV7-9 CASSPRDRGPDTQYF TGTGCCAGCAGCCCCCGGGACAGGGGGCCAGATACGCAGTATTTT
- TRBJ2-1 - TRBV11-2 CASSLAGEQFF TGTGCCAGCAGCTTAGCGGGGGAGCAGTTCTTC
- TRBJ2-3 TRBD1 TRBV2 CACTGTGGTDTQYF TGTGCCTGTACCGGGACAGGGGGGACAGATACGCAGTATTTT
- TRBJ2-2 TRBD1 TRBV29-1 CSVRDRTTNTGELFF TGCAGCGTACGGGACAGGACAACGAACACCGGGGAGCTGTTTTTT
- TRBJ2-5 - TRBV30 CAWSRAVQETQYF TGTGCCTGGAGTCGAGCGGTACAAGAGACCCAGTACTTC
- TRBJ1-2 TRBD1 TRBV9 CASSTRADPGQGTGGYTF TGTGCCAGCAGCACCCGAGCAGATCCGGGACAGGGGACCGGCGGCTACACCTTC
- TRBJ2-7 TRBD2 TRBV19 CASSFAGGTYEQYF TGTGCCAGTAGTTTCGCGGGGGGGACCTACGAGCAGTACTTC
once TRBJ2-3 TRBD2 TRBV5-1 CASSSGLAGGLSTDTQYF TGCGCCAGCAGCTCCGGACTAGCGGGGGGGCTGAGCACAGATACGCAGTATTTT
- TRBJ1-5 - TRBV19 CASSISEYQPQHF TGTGCCAGTAGTATTTCAGAATATCAGCCCCAGCATTTT
- TRBJ2-7 TRBD1 TRBV27 CASSRQGYEQYF TGTGCCAGCAGTCGACAGGGCTACGAGCAGTACTTC
- TRBJ1-1 - TRBV6-6 CASSYLGQGNTEAFF TGTGCCAGCAGTTACTTAGGGCAGGGGAACACTGAAGCTTTCTTT
- TRBJ1-6 TRBD1 TRBV7-6 CASSSRTGYNSPLHF TGTGCCAGCAGCTCGAGGACAGGTTATAATTCACCCCTCCACTTT
- TRBJ1-5 TRBD1 TRBV7-8 CASSLQGAGGQPQHF TGTGCCAGCAGCTTACAGGGGGCGGGAGGGCAGCCCCAGCATTTT
- TRBJ2-7 - TRBV4-3 CASSQDPGFPDEQYF TGCGCCAGCAGCCAAGATCCCGGGTTCCCAGACGAGCAGTACTTC
- TRBJ2-7 - TRBV29-1 CSVSGDPDGEQYF TGCAGCGTCTCAGGGGACCCAGACGGGGAGCAGTACTTC
few TRBJ2-3 - TRBV18 CASSSAGSTDTQYF TGTGCCAGCTCCAGTGCAGGGAGCACAGATACGCAGTATTTT
- TRBJ2-5 - TRBV4-1 CASSHYPKPRRGQETQYF TGCGCCAGCAGCCATTACCCCAAGCCGCGAAGGGGGCAAGAGACCCAGTACTTC
- TRBJ2-4 - TRBV11-2 CASSLARENIQYF TGTGCCAGCAGCTTAGCTCGGGAAAACATTCAGTACTTC
once TRBJ2-1 TRBD1 TRBV4-1 CASSLGTGGYDEQFF TGCGCCAGCAGCCTCGGGACAGGGGGCTACGATGAGCAGTTCTTC
- TRBJ2-5 TRBD2 TRBV30 CAWSSLAGGPETQYF TGTGCCTGGAGTAGCCTAGCGGGAGGACCAGAGACCCAGTACTTC
- TRBJ2-7 TRBD2 TRBV5-1 CASSLAVGGASEQYF TGCGCCAGCAGCTTGGCGGTCGGGGGGGCCTCCGAGCAGTACTTC
- TRBJ2-7 TRBD1 TRBV11-2 CASSHGQGGAYEQYF TGTGCCAGCAGCCACGGACAGGGGGGCGCCTACGAGCAGTACTTC
- TRBJ2-3 - TRBV7-2 CASSSVAQYF TGTGCCAGCAGCTCCGTAGCGCAGTATTTT
- TRBJ2-2 - TRBV6-5 CASSYKQNTGELFF TGTGCCAGCAGTTACAAACAGAACACCGGGGAGCTGTTTTTT
- TRBJ2-2 - TRBV9 CASSAPTNTGELFF TGTGCCAGCAGCGCCCCTACCAACACCGGGGAGCTGTTTTTT